This T cell receptor beta chain is from a study of a mutant IDH1 vaccine in newly diagnosed glioma. The germline V gene has CDR1 MNHNY and CDR2 SVGAGI (reference sequence). The CDR3 length is 15 residues. Trimming shortened V by 6 bases and J by 3 bases, and 17 bases separated the two germline ends. Method: immunoSEQ multiplex PCR; TCRdb's copy keeps in-frame clones and lacks some. Of around 56,000 clones in the sample, approximately 82% were seen once. Time point noted: week 5, during vaccination. The study gave 300 ug of mutant IDH1 20-mer peptide per vaccine dose, with topical imiquimod. This clone was seen once. Its antigen is unidentified.

This clonotype originated in a woman under 30 with glioma. Some clones in this sample may be carry-over from other donors' samples. The sample here was PBMCs, taken from a glioma patient whose treatment included an IDH1 peptide vaccine. This chain links TRBV6-6 with TRBJ1-1; D is possibly TRBD1 (5 bases). Written as DNA, the CDR3 is TGTGCCAGCAGCCCCCGTTCCGGGACCCACACTGAAGCTTTCTTT. It translates to CASSPRSGTHTEAFF.